The 5 T cell receptor beta chains in this list originate from one sample, sequenced in a study of STAT5B mutations in CD4+ large granular lymphocyte leukemia. The assay was immunoSEQ multiplex PCR, and TCRdb's table has in-frame clones only and misses some. The sample comprises some 38,000 clones, 75% to 85% of which are singletons, and approximately 1.2% rests with the top ten. The specimen was CD4+ T cells from blood buffy coats. The receptors here all came from a human donor in good health.

V is TRBV30 and J is TRBJ2-1; 9 bases fit TRBD2. This CDR3 region has 14 residues. CDR1 is GTSNPN, CDR2 SVGIG, per germline (reference sequence). Germline trimming cut 2 bases from V and 5 bases from J; bases unmatched to any gene: 4. The CDR3 sequence: CAWSQASGDNEQFF. As DNA, the CDR3 is TGTGCCTGGAGTCAGGCTAGCGGGGACAATGAGCAGTTCTTC. The full variable domain, rest sourced from reference TRBV30 and TRBJ2-1, is SQTIHQWPATLVQPVGSPLSLECTVEGTSNPNLYWYRQAAGRGLQLLFYSVGIGQISSEVPQNLSASRPQDRQFILSSKKLLLSDSGFYLCAWSQASGDNEQFFGPGTRLTVL.

In this sample, this clone turned up a few times. The chain combines TRBV7-9 with TRBJ1-3, with D unclear. Germline V gene lookup returns CDR1 SEHNR and CDR2 FQNEAQ (reference sequence). The CDR3 contains 11 residues. V dropped 1 base and J dropped 5 bases, with 0 bases sitting between them. The CDR3 DNA reads TGTGCCAGCAGCTTAGGAAACACCATATATTTT. Translating gives CASSLGNTIYF.

The chain joins TRBV5-4 to TRBJ1-2; the D gene is possibly TRBD1 (5 bases). V was trimmed by 3 bases and J by 4 bases, leaving 13 bases between them. Germline lookup yields CDR1 SGHNT and CDR2 YYREEE (reference sequence). The CDR3 contains 14 residues. The CDR3 bases are TGTGCCAGCAGCTCACCCGCCCAGGGCTATGGCTACACCTTC. Amino acid sequence: CASSSPAQGYGYTF.

The V and J genes are TRBV12-5 and TRBJ1-5; D gene uncertain. Trimming removed 0 bases from V and 1 base from J, with 16 bases in between. The CDR3 covers 18 residues. The germline CDR1 and CDR2 sequences are LGHNT and FRNRAP. For the CDR3, the DNA is TGTGCTAGTGGTTTGGTACTATGGTCGGAGGGAAGCAATCAGCCCCAGCATTTT. Translation: CASGLVLWSEGSNQPQHF. The whole variable domain, filled in from reference TRBV12-5 and TRBJ1-5, reads DARVTQTPRHKVTEMGQEVTMRCQPILGHNTVFWYRQTMMQGLELLAYFRNRAPLDDSGMPKDRFSAEMPDATLATLKIQPSEPRDSAVYFCASGLVLWSEGSNQPQHFGDGTRLSIL.

V usage is TRBV11-3 and J usage is TRBJ2-7; D gene ambiguous. V lost 0 bases and J lost 6, with 6 bases in between. The CDR3 extends over 12 amino acids. Looked up from germline, CDR1 is SGHNT and CDR2 is YENEEA. The DNA for the CDR3 is TGTGCCAGCAGCTTAGAAAGGTCCGAGCAGTACTTC. Its protein product is CASSLERSEQYF.